This paragraph reports one TCR beta chain. Antigen unknown. The PCR used 60 Vbeta and 13 Jbeta primers. Clones were read by immunoSEQ multiplex PCR, and TCRdb kept only the in-frame ones, dropping some. Seen here are 95,000 to 110,000 clones, 65% to 85% observed once, and the top ten hold about 2.3%. This record comes from a study of cytomegalovirus exposure and HLA in healthy donors. Study results and limitations: Analysis performed later found about 17,000 TCR beta sequences associated with HLA alleles at 0.05 false discovery rate. In vitro work confirmed that a few CMV-associated chains recognize CMV antigens.

CDR1 and CDR2 (germline): LNHDA, SQIVND (reference sequence). The CDR3 is 13 residues long. V gave up 9 bases and J gave up 1 base, with 12 bases separating them. The sequence was collected from a man between 25 and 39 years old in good health and CMV-seronegative. The sample consisted of PBMCs. This sequence joins TRBV19 and TRBJ1-1; no firm D call. CDR3: CASRRSKNTEAFF. CDR3 bases: TGTGCCAGCCGCCGGAGTAAGAACACTGAAGCTTTCTTT.